This is a list of T cell receptor beta chains from one sample in a study of shared clonotypes between healthy human individuals. Measured with immunoSEQ multiplex PCR; TCRdb has only the in-frame clones, and not every one. The table has under 1,100,000 clones, around 74% seen once; the top ten hold 1.4% to 1.5%. What was sequenced was memory CD4+ T cells sorted from blood. The receptors were sampled from a man aged 18-30 years in good health. CDR3s include the opening cysteine and the closing phenylalanine or tryptophan. D genes are given only for firm matches.

j_call: TRBJ2-2
d_call: -
v_call: TRBV5-4
cdr3_nt: TGTGCCAGCAGCTTATTCACTCCGGGACTTACCGGGGAGCTGTTTTTT
cdr3_aa: CASSLFTPGLTGELFF

j_call: TRBJ2-1
d_call: -
v_call: TRBV7-2
cdr3_nt: TGTGCCAGCAGCTACCTATCCGATGAGCAGTTCTTC
cdr3_aa: CASSYLSDEQFF

j_call: TRBJ1-4
d_call: -
v_call: TRBV27
cdr3_nt: TGTGCCAGCAGTTTATCGACCGGGGTGGGCACTAATGAAAAACTGTTTTTT
cdr3_aa: CASSLSTGVGTNEKLFF

j_call: TRBJ2-5
d_call: TRBD1
v_call: TRBV29-1
cdr3_nt: TGCAGCGTTGAAAGGGGGACAGGGGCACAAGAGACCCAGTACTTC
cdr3_aa: CSVERGTGAQETQYF

j_call: TRBJ2-1
d_call: TRBD2
v_call: TRBV30
cdr3_nt: TGTGCCTGGACCCCCGGACGGACTAGCGGGGGCAATGAGCAGTTCTTC
cdr3_aa: CAWTPGRTSGGNEQFF

j_call: TRBJ2-5
d_call: -
v_call: TRBV19
cdr3_nt: TGTGCCAGTAGTATTCAGGATGGGACCCAGTACTTC
cdr3_aa: CASSIQDGTQYF

j_call: TRBJ1-5
d_call: -
v_call: TRBV7-2
cdr3_nt: TGTGCCAGCAGTAACCGGGGGGATGGATACCAGCCCCAGCATTTT
cdr3_aa: CASSNRGDGYQPQHF

j_call: TRBJ2-2
d_call: -
v_call: TRBV4-2
cdr3_nt: TGTGCCAGCAGCCAAATACTCGGGACGGGGAACACCGGGGAGCTGTTTTTT
cdr3_aa: CASSQILGTGNTGELFF

j_call: TRBJ1-2
d_call: -
v_call: TRBV7-2
cdr3_nt: TGTGCCAGCAGCTTAGGCAGGAACGGCGTCTATGGCTACACCTTC
cdr3_aa: CASSLGRNGVYGYTF

j_call: TRBJ2-3
d_call: -
v_call: TRBV7-9
cdr3_nt: TGTGCCAGCAGCTTAGTTGCTAGCCGGGATACGCAGTATTTT
cdr3_aa: CASSLVASRDTQYF